The clone carrying this T cell receptor (beta chain) has at least ten counts. The data were taken from a study of T cells in Graves' hyperthyroidism and ophthalmopathy. Study background: Once the initial diagnosis was made, peripheral blood was obtained before any treatment.

Each diagnosis drew on symptoms, thyroxine, TRAb, thyroid ultrasound and orbital computed tomography findings. CDR1 is SGHTA, CDR2 FQGTGA, per germline. There are 13 residues in the CDR3. Trimming at V came to 5 bases and at J to 4 bases, leaving 3 bases not matched to a gene. It was RNA transcripts that yielded the amplified TCR beta CDR3 regions. The study used the HTBI primer set for a first-round RT-PCR of the TCR CDR3. A single record per CDR3 protein comes from TCRdb applying MiXCR to the multiplex PCR reads. Of 500,000 or so distinct CDR3 sequences in the sample, about 15% are singletons; the top ten hold about 31%.

V gene TRBV7-3 combines with J gene TRBJ2-3; TRBD2 aligns across 7 bases. The sequenced material came from blood. This clonotype was obtained from a woman in her twenties or thirties with Graves' ophthalmopathy. Here the CDR3 reads CASSPREPDTQYF. CDR3 coding DNA: TGTGCCAGCAGCCCGCGGGAGCCAGATACGCAGTATTTT.